This entry lists 13 T cell receptor beta chains sequenced from one sample in a study of cytomegalovirus exposure and HLA in healthy donors. PCR amplification relied on 60 Vbeta primers (plus 13 Jbeta primers). Some clones are missing from TCRdb's copy, which holds only in-frame ones; the method was immunoSEQ multiplex PCR. This sample has about 130,000 clones, with approximately 61% found just once. Specimen: PBMCs. These TCRs come from a human donor in good health.

Here the CDR3 reads CSVEFGGGEAFF. DNA of the CDR3: TGCAGCGTTGAGTTTGGGGGCGGTGAAGCTTTCTTT. The gene calls are TRBV29-1 and TRBJ1-1, with D maybe TRBD1 (6 bases). The CDR3 length is 12 residues. Between the trimmed V and J ends, which lost 3 bases and 7 bases, there was a span of 12 bases. The germline CDR1 and CDR2 sequences are SQVTM and ANQGSEA.

The genes are TRBV18 and TRBJ2-1; D may be TRBD1 (6 bases). Trimming shortened V by 4 bases and J by 8 bases, and 12 bases separated the two germline ends. Germline V CDR1 and CDR2: KGHSH, LQKENI. The CDR3 runs to 13 residues. The CDR3 nucleotides are TGTGCCAGCTCACTTTTAGGGGGATATGAGCAGTTCTTC. It translates to CASSLLGGYEQFF. Using reference TRBV18 and TRBJ2-1 for the parts outside the CDR3, the full variable domain is NAGVMQNPRHLVRRRGQEARLRCSPMKGHSHVYWYRQLPEEGLKFMVYLQKENIIDESGMPKERFSAEFPKEGPSILRIQQVVRGDSAAYFCASSLLGGYEQFFGPGTRLTVL.

The chain links TRBV27 to TRBJ2-7; a possible D gene is TRBD2 (7 bases). Trimming cost V 5 bases and J 7 bases, with 24 bases left between them. The germline V gene encodes CDR1 MNHEY and CDR2 SMNVEV (reference sequence). The CDR3 is made up of 16 amino acids. In nucleotides, the CDR3 is TGTGCCAGCAGTCCCCTGGGGGGGGCGCCCTCAGGGGAGCAGTACTTC. Encoded protein: CASSPLGGAPSGEQYF.

This clone occurred a few times. The rearrangement links TRBV28 to TRBJ1-1; the D gene is possibly TRBD1 (6 bases). The germline V gene encodes CDR1 MDHEN and CDR2 SYDVKM. V lost 5 bases and J 1 base, leaving 11 bases between the germline ends. The CDR3 sequence is 14 residues long. CDR3: CASSRTVQNTEAFF. The CDR3 nucleotides read TGTGCCAGCAGTCGGACAGTTCAGAACACTGAAGCTTTCTTT. Full variable domain (outside the CDR3, taken from reference TRBV28 and TRBJ1-1): DVKVTQSSRYLVKRTGEKVFLECVQDMDHENMFWYRQDPGLGLRLIYFSYDVKMKEKGDIPEGYSVSREKKERFSLILESASTNQTSMYLCASSRTVQNTEAFFGQGTRLTVV.

V usage is TRBV6-6 and J usage is TRBJ2-5, with D possibly being TRBD1 (6 bases). The CDR3 loop spans 13 amino acids. The V and J ends lost 2 bases and 4 bases respectively, with 8 bases between them. CDR1 and CDR2 (germline): MNHNY, SVGAGI (reference sequence). CDR3 residues: CASSYQGRETQYF. DNA for the CDR3: TGTGCCAGCAGTTACCAGGGGAGAGAGACCCAGTACTTC.

The chain has TRBV6-5 and TRBJ1-1; 8 bases line up with TRBD1. This CDR3 spans 14 amino acids. J was trimmed by 2 bases and V by 6 bases; bases with no gene match: 5. Germline CDR1 and CDR2: MNHEY and SVGAGI. The CDR3 coding sequence is TGTGCCAGCAGGCCGACAGGGGCCAACACTGAAGCTTTCTTT. It codes for CASRPTGANTEAFF.

This chain uses TRBV29-1 with TRBJ2-5; 7 bases are a match to TRBD1. The length of the CDR3 is 12 residues. Germline V gene data show CDR1 as SQVTM and CDR2 as ANQGSEA. With 7 bases clipped from V and 5 bases from J, the junction kept 7 bases outside the gene matches. The CDR3 is CSASDRAETQYF. CDR3 DNA: TGCAGCGCATCCGACAGGGCGGAGACCCAGTACTTC.

This clone was counted a few times. This rearrangement joins TRBV29-1 to TRBJ2-7; 9 nucleotides match TRBD2. CDR3 length equals 13 residues. The germline gives CDR1 SQVTM, CDR2 ANQGSEA. V shed 1 base and J 2 bases; nucleotides not matched to a gene: 0. Here the CDR3 reads CSVEGGRAYEQYF. In DNA, the CDR3 is TGCAGCGTTGAAGGCGGGAGGGCCTACGAGCAGTACTTC.

The chain couples TRBV5-1 to TRBJ2-5, with TRBD2 identical over 12 bases. Germline CDR1 reads SGHRS; CDR2 reads YFSETQ. The CDR3 totals 16 residues. Germline trimming cut 5 bases from V and 5 bases from J; bases unmatched to any gene: 10. The chain's CDR3 is CASRQGGLAGWETQYF. CDR3 nucleotide sequence: TGCGCCAGCAGGCAAGGGGGACTAGCGGGTTGGGAGACCCAGTACTTC.

This clone was detected a few times. The chain links TRBV19 to TRBJ2-1; 15 positions agree with TRBD2. From germline, CDR1 is LNHDA and CDR2 SQIVND (reference sequence). The CDR3 runs 16 residues. Trimming cost V 5 bases and J 3 bases; bases outside gene matches: 2. The DNA for the CDR3 is TGTGCCAGTAGTGAGGGACTAGCGGGAGGCTACAATGAGCAGTTCTTC. Translated: CASSEGLAGGYNEQFF. Using reference TRBV19 and TRBJ2-1 for the parts outside the CDR3, the full variable domain is DGGITQSPKYLFRKEGQNVTLSCEQNLNHDAMYWYRQDPGQGLRLIYYSQIVNDFQKGDIAEGYSVSREKKESFPLTVTSAQKNPTAFYLCASSEGLAGGYNEQFFGPGTRLTVL.

The chain uses TRBV27 and TRBJ1-1; D is possibly TRBD1 (5 bases). Germline V CDR1 and CDR2: MNHEY, SMNVEV (reference sequence). With 6 bases removed from V and 8 bases from J, the gap between germline ends came to 16 bases. The CDR3 totals 13 residues. The CDR3 spells CASSPSGVVEAFF. CDR3 DNA: TGTGCCAGCAGCCCCTCGGGGGTCGTAGAAGCTTTCTTT.

V and J are TRBV5-1 and TRBJ2-1, with D possibly TRBD1 on 6 matching bases. The CDR3 covers 16 residues. The germline gives CDR1 SGHRS, CDR2 YFSETQ. Trimming cost V 2 bases and J 0 bases, with 12 bases left between them. DNA for the CDR3: TGCGCCAGCAGCTTAGGACAGTCGAGCTCCTACAATGAGCAGTTCTTC. It specifies CASSLGQSSSYNEQFF.

The table lists this clone with a few counts. The chain has TRBV10-3 and TRBJ2-3; TRBD2 agrees at 13 bases. There are 16 residues in the CDR3. V gave up 7 bases and J gave up 0 bases; unmatched junction bases: 4. Germline V lookup: CDR1 ENHRY, CDR2 SYGVKD. The CDR3 sequence: CAITQLAGGSTDTQYF. The CDR3 nucleotides read TGTGCCATCACTCAACTAGCGGGAGGGAGCACAGATACGCAGTATTTT.